Below, 25 T cell receptor beta chains from the same sample are listed, as sequenced in a study of blood T cell repertoires in COVID-19 (dated by TCRdb to about 2020). The receptor library was made with the immunoSEQ multiplex PCR assay. The table comes from immuneACCESS by way of TCRdb, which keeps in-frame sequences with V and J called. Part of the clones is missing from these tables; in studies checked, under half for an unresolved V gene and the rest for unknown reasons. The sample table records approximately 530,000 clones; roughly 89% of these occur just once. The ten largest account for 7.5% to 9% of the sample. Sequenced input: peripheral blood. The source of these receptors is a woman aged 50 to 60 with COVID-19, enrolled during active disease.

The chain joins TRBV7-8 to TRBJ2-3, with D hard to call. Trimming stripped 5 bases from V and 3 bases from J, with 15 bases between. This CDR3 has 15 amino acids. Germline V gene data show CDR1 as SGHVS and CDR2 as FQNEAQ. The CDR3 here is CASSPYAPTTDTQYF. CDR3 nucleotides: TGTGCCAGCAGCCCTTATGCACCTACTACAGATACGCAGTATTTT.

This rearrangement joins TRBV28 to TRBJ2-7; tentatively, D is TRBD1 (7 bases). CDR1 and CDR2 (germline): MDHEN, SYDVKM. The CDR3 loop spans 14 amino acids. V shed 6 bases and J shed 4 bases, with 16 bases lying between them. DNA for the CDR3: TGTGCCAGCAGGGGCGCGGGACAGACATACGAGCAGTACTTC. Its translation is CASRGAGQTYEQYF.

The chain uses TRBV5-1 and TRBJ1-4; D gene uncertain. The V gene lost 2 bases and the J gene lost 7 bases, with 12 bases spanning the gap. The CDR3 spans 14 residues. Germline CDR1 and CDR2: SGHRS and YFSETQ. The DNA of the CDR3 is TGCGCCAGCAGCTTCGGAACAGCAAGTGAAAAACTGTTTTTT. Amino acids: CASSFGTASEKLFF.

The chain uses TRBV6-5 and TRBJ1-2; perhaps TRBD1 as D (5 bases). The germline gives CDR1 MNHEY, CDR2 SVGAGI. V was shortened by 0 bases and J by 8 bases, with 13 bases between the two germline ends. The CDR3 is 14 residues long. CDR3 amino acids: CASSYSRTPTGYTF. The CDR3 DNA reads as TGTGCCAGCAGTTACTCGAGGACACCTACAGGCTACACCTTC.

The CDR3 DNA reads TGTGCCAGTAGTATCGGACTTTCTCCCTACGAGCAGTACTTC. Its translation: CASSIGLSPYEQYF. The rearrangement uses TRBV19 and TRBJ2-7; D is possibly TRBD2 (5 bases). The germline V gene encodes CDR1 LNHDA and CDR2 SQIVND (reference sequence). Trimming left V 3 bases short and J 2 bases short, with 11 bases between. There are 14 residues in the CDR3.

This chain joins TRBV7-9 and TRBJ1-1; possible D gene TRBD1, 6 bases. From germline, CDR1 is SEHNR and CDR2 FQNEAQ (reference sequence). The CDR3 is made up of 13 amino acids. The germline V and J ends were trimmed by 0 bases and 4 bases, with 6 bases remaining between them. CDR3: CASSLAQGTEAFF. Written as DNA, the CDR3 is TGTGCCAGCAGCTTAGCACAGGGCACTGAAGCTTTCTTT. Based on the CDR3 plus reference TRBV7-9 and TRBJ1-1, the full variable domain is DTGVSQNPRHKITKRGQNVTFRCDPISEHNRLYWYRQTLGQGPEFLTYFQNEAQLEKSRLLSDRFSAERPKGSFSTLEIQRTEQGDSAMYLCASSLAQGTEAFFGQGTRLTVV.

The V call is TRBV5-6, the J call TRBJ2-7, with 12 bases aligning to TRBD2. V was pared by 3 bases and J by 2 bases, with 6 bases of the junction left unmatched. Germline V gives CDR1 SGHDT, CDR2 YYEEEE. The CDR3 consists of 16 residues. This CDR3 reads CASSSEPSGGAYEQYF. For the CDR3, the DNA is TGTGCCAGCAGCTCCGAACCTAGCGGGGGGGCCTACGAGCAGTACTTC.

V gene TRBV28 combines with J gene TRBJ1-2; D unclear. Trimming shortened V by 3 bases and J by 6 bases, and 11 bases separated the two germline ends. Germline V gene lookup returns CDR1 MDHEN and CDR2 SYDVKM. CDR3 length: 13 amino acids. CDR3 sequence (DNA): TGTGCCAGCAGTTTTCGAGGTCCGGATGGCTACACCTTC. Translated, it gives CASSFRGPDGYTF.

This clone was observed once. This chain connects TRBV6-5 to TRBJ1-2, with D maybe TRBD1 (5 bases). Trimming cost V 2 bases and J 5 bases, with 9 bases left between them. The CDR3 runs 13 residues. CDR1 is MNHEY, CDR2 SVGAGI, per germline. Written as DNA, the CDR3 is TGTGCCAGCAGTTACGGAGGGACTTATGGCTACACCTTC. Amino acids: CASSYGGTYGYTF.

J is TRBJ2-5 and V is TRBV7-7, with 7 bases that match TRBD1. This CDR3 has 14 amino acids. Germline CDR1 reads SSHAT; CDR2 reads FNYEAQ (reference sequence). V was clipped by 6 bases and J by 5 bases; unmatched bases: 9. In DNA form, the CDR3 reads TGTGCCAGCAGTCGTACAGGGGCAGGGGAGACCCAGTACTTC. Translation gives CASSRTGAGETQYF.

This chain connects TRBV7-2 to TRBJ2-7; D gene uncertain. Germline-derived CDR1 and CDR2 are SGHTA and FQGNSA. V lost 3 bases and J lost 4, with 10 bases in between. The CDR3 is 13 amino acids. CDR3 bases: TGTGCCAGCAGCTTGGCCCCCAATTACGAGCAGTACTTC. It specifies CASSLAPNYEQYF.

This chain joins TRBV10-3 and TRBJ2-3, with 8 bases that match TRBD2. Trimming removed 10 bases from V and 4 bases from J; junction bases left unmatched: 10. Germline V CDR1 and CDR2: ENHRY, SYGVKD. CDR3 length: 14 amino acids. CDR3 in amino acids: CATGAGGRPDTQYF. In DNA form, the CDR3 reads TGTGCCACGGGGGCGGGGGGCCGCCCAGATACGCAGTATTTT.

The chain joins TRBV6-6 to TRBJ1-2; D remains unclear. Germline V lookup: CDR1 MNHNY, CDR2 SVGAGI (reference sequence). V lost 10 bases and J lost 5, with 11 bases in between. This CDR3 comprises 11 residues. CDR3 sequence (DNA): TGTGCCACTAAATCTGTTTATGGCTACACCTTC. It yields the protein CATKSVYGYTF.

This clone was observed a single time. The V call is TRBV2, the J call TRBJ2-2, with D uncertain. The CDR3 totals 15 residues. CDR1 and CDR2 (germline): SNHLY, FYNNEI. Trimming shortened V by 4 bases and J by 3 bases, and 12 bases separated the two germline ends. CDR3 coding DNA: TGTGCCAGCAGTGGACAACCTCCTGACACCGGGGAGCTGTTTTTT. Translated: CASSGQPPDTGELFF.

The genes are TRBV6-5 and TRBJ1-1, with a weak D call TRBD1 (5 bases). Germline V CDR1 and CDR2: MNHEY, SVGAGI. CDR3 length equals 14 residues. Trimming took 6 bases from V and 3 from J, leaving 14 bases between them. In nucleotides, the CDR3 is TGTGCCAGCAGGCGACAGCACGTGGACACTGAAGCTTTCTTT. Its protein product is CASRRQHVDTEAFF.

This chain joins TRBV29-1 and TRBJ1-6, with TRBD1 as a possible D gene (5 bases). The germline gives CDR1 SQVTM, CDR2 ANQGSEA. CDR3 size: 14 residues. Trimming left V 0 bases short and J 8 bases short, with 11 bases between. The CDR3 DNA follows: TGCAGCGTTGAAGACAGGGAATTTGATTCACCCCTCCACTTT. Translated, it gives CSVEDREFDSPLHF.

This clone was counted a few times. The chain uses TRBV5-1 and TRBJ1-4; 9 positions match TRBD1. Germline V gene sequence: CDR1 SGHRS, CDR2 YFSETQ. This CDR3 region has 14 residues. With 0 bases clipped from V and 7 bases from J, the junction kept 1 base outside the gene matches. The DNA of the CDR3 is TGCGCCAGCAGCTTGGGGACAGGGGTTGAAAAACTGTTTTTT. Translated: CASSLGTGVEKLFF.

This chain joins TRBV25-1 and TRBJ1-1; D gene unclear. CDR3 length: 11 residues. Trimming left V 5 bases short and J 10 bases short, with 11 bases between. Germline V gene lookup returns CDR1 MGHDK and CDR2 SYGVNS. CDR3 bases: TGTGCCAGCAGTACCCCGTCCGGAGCTTTCTTT. This gives the protein CASSTPSGAFF.

The V and J genes are TRBV5-1 and TRBJ2-1, with 9 bases lining up with TRBD1. The CDR3 is 15 residues long. Trimming cost V 4 bases and J 5 bases; bases outside gene matches: 7. Germline V lookup: CDR1 SGHRS, CDR2 YFSETQ. DNA of the CDR3: TGCGCCAGCAGCCAGGGGACAGGGCAACACAATGAGCAGTTCTTC. Translating gives CASSQGTGQHNEQFF.

This clone turned up a few times. The rearrangement links TRBV7-8 to TRBJ1-2; D unclear. V was trimmed by 4 bases and J by 7 bases, leaving 16 bases between them. This CDR3 has 14 amino acids. Germline loops: CDR1 SGHVS, CDR2 FQNEAQ. CDR3 nucleotides: TGTGCCAGCAGCTCGACCATTACAGTGGGTGGCTACACCTTC. Protein sequence: CASSSTITVGGYTF.

This sequence joins TRBV19 and TRBJ2-1, with 7 bases that match TRBD2. V was clipped by 3 bases and J by 6 bases; unmatched bases: 8. Germline assignment: CDR1 LNHDA and CDR2 SQIVND (reference sequence). The CDR3 covers 15 residues. The CDR3 spells CASSIFGTTFNEQFF. CDR3 bases: TGTGCCAGTAGTATTTTCGGGACTACCTTCAATGAGCAGTTCTTC.

This chain joins TRBV10-3 and TRBJ1-6; TRBD1 matches at 7 bases. J gave up 9 bases and V 2 bases, and 7 bases lay outside the gene matches. This CDR3 is 15 amino acids long. Germline V CDR1 and CDR2: ENHRY, SYGVKD. In DNA, the CDR3 is TGTGCCATCAGTGAGCTAACAGGGGCCAGTTCACCCCTCCACTTT. This sequence encodes CAISELTGASSPLHF.

The gene calls are TRBV9 and TRBJ2-6; TRBD1 aligns across 11 bases. J was trimmed by 4 bases and V by 0 bases; bases with no gene match: 3. Germline V gene lookup returns CDR1 SGDLS and CDR2 YYNGEE. This CDR3 contains 17 residues. CDR3 protein: CASSVGTGGTGANVLTF. CDR3 in DNA: TGTGCCAGCAGCGTAGGGACAGGGGGCACCGGGGCCAACGTCCTGACTTTC.

The V call is TRBV19, the J call TRBJ1-5; D is uncertain. This CDR3 has 16 residues. Germline CDR1 is LNHDA and CDR2 is SQIVND (reference sequence). V lost 1 base and J 0 bases, leaving 10 bases between the germline ends. The CDR3 sequence is CASSIGRQYSNQPQHF. The CDR3 DNA follows: TGTGCCAGTAGTATAGGGAGGCAGTATAGCAATCAGCCCCAGCATTTT. Using reference TRBV19 and TRBJ1-5 for the parts outside the CDR3, the full variable domain is DGGITQSPKYLFRKEGQNVTLSCEQNLNHDAMYWYRQDPGQGLRLIYYSQIVNDFQKGDIAEGYSVSREKKESFPLTVTSAQKNPTAFYLCASSIGRQYSNQPQHFGDGTRLSIL.

This chain joins TRBV21-1 and TRBJ1-5; the table's D call of TRBD1 was not tested on the DNA. TRBV21-1 is a documented pseudogene. The CDR3 is made up of 19 amino acids. The CDR3 coding sequence is TGTGCCAGCAGCAAACCGAGGACAGCGGACAAGAAGAGCAATCAGCCCCAGCATTTT. It specifies CASSKPRTADKKSNQPQHF.